The 27 T cell receptor beta chains in this list originate from one sample, sequenced in a study of blood T cells in healthy people across ages. Next came a second PCR, run for about 7 to 11 cycles, which used a sample-barcoded 5' primer along with a J-beta primer mix. TCRdb re-called the 5' RACE reads with MiXCR, one entry per CDR3 protein. This table holds hundreds of thousands of distinct CDR3 sequences, 40% to 60% found once. Sequencing was performed on blood. All receptors derive from a man aged 30 to 45 in good health.

Many counts were recorded for this clonotype. This may be a read error, as it is one base from a much larger clone. This sequence joins TRBV10-3 and TRBJ2-1; D ambiguous. The J call is in doubt because the DNA end fits TRBJ2-7 better. The CDR3 is 14 amino acids. Germline CDR1 is ENHRY and CDR2 is SYGVKD. The CDR3 nucleotides are TGTGCCATCAGTGGTCAGGAGTCCTACAATGAGCAGTACTTC. It is translated as CAISGQESYNEQYF.

The genes are TRBV9 and TRBJ2-3, with a weak D call TRBD2 (6 bases). CDR1 and CDR2 from the germline V gene are SGDLS and YYNGEE. The CDR3 sequence is 16 residues long. V was pared by 0 bases and J by 2 bases, with 13 bases between. In DNA, the CDR3 is TGTGCCAGCAGCGTAGGGGCTAGCGCGCACACAGATACGCAGTATTTT. Protein product: CASSVGASAHTDTQYF.

V gene TRBV28 combines with J gene TRBJ1-1; D gene ambiguous. The CDR3 is made up of 15 amino acids. The germline V gene encodes CDR1 MDHEN and CDR2 SYDVKM. The V end lost 5 bases, the J end lost 8 bases, and 21 bases lay between the germline ends. The CDR3 nucleotides are TGTGCCAGCAGTCCCCACGGAGCCGGCCAGGCGGAAGCTTTCTTT. Protein sequence: CASSPHGAGQAEAFF.

The chain is built from TRBV6-6 and TRBJ1-2, with 7 bases identical to TRBD1. The V segment lost 6 bases and the J segment 1 base; nucleotides outside the gene matches: 5. Looked up from germline, CDR1 is MNHNY and CDR2 is SVGAGI (reference sequence). The CDR3 is 14 amino acids. Here the CDR3 DNA reads TGTGCCAGCAGGACAGGGTCTGGTAACTATGGCTACACCTTC. Encoded protein: CASRTGSGNYGYTF.

The chain employs TRBV5-4 and TRBJ2-5; D gene uncertain. Per germline, CDR1 SGHNT and CDR2 YYREEE (reference sequence). V shed 4 bases and J shed 11 bases, with 18 bases lying between them. The CDR3 totals 13 residues. The DNA of the CDR3 is TGTGCCAGCAGCGGCCCCTCCCTTAAGGAGCAGTACTTC. Translated: CASSGPSLKEQYF. The full variable domain, its missing parts supplied by reference TRBV5-4 and TRBJ2-5, is ETGVTQSPTHLIKTRGQQVTLRCSSQSGHNTVSWYQQALGQGPQFIFQYYREEENGRGNFPPRFSGLQFPNYSSELNVNALELDDSALYLCASSGPSLKEQYFGPGTRLLVL.

This clonotype occurred a few times. The chain uses TRBV20-1 and TRBJ2-1, with D unclear. CDR1 is DFQATT, CDR2 SNEGSKA, per germline (reference sequence). The CDR3 totals 14 residues. V dropped 6 bases and J dropped 5 bases, with 17 bases sitting between them. Here the CDR3 DNA reads TGCAGTGCCATCGGACGGGTGGTCGACAATGAGCAGTTCTTC. Translation gives CSAIGRVVDNEQFF.

This clonotype was recorded only once. The chain couples TRBV7-3 to TRBJ1-2, with 10 bases lining up with TRBD1. The V gene end was trimmed by 4 bases and the J gene end by 6 bases; junction bases not matched to a gene: 2. The CDR3 covers 13 residues. The V gene's germline CDR1 is SGHTA and CDR2 FQGTGA. The CDR3 sequence is CASSYGTGDGYTF. The DNA for the CDR3 is TGTGCCAGCAGCTATGGGACAGGGGATGGCTACACCTTC.

This chain links TRBV9 with TRBJ1-5, with TRBD1 as a possible D gene (6 bases). Trimming removed 4 bases at V and 3 bases at J, with 11 bases between. Looked up from germline, CDR1 is SGDLS and CDR2 is YYNGEE. This CDR3 has 14 residues. CDR3 bases: TGTGCCAGCAGCTCTGGACAGCCCAATCAGCCCCAGCATTTT. This encodes CASSSGQPNQPQHF.

This rearrangement joins TRBV6-2 or TRBV6-3 to TRBJ2-7; D is uncertain. Trimming removed 5 bases at V and 5 bases at J, with 19 bases between. CDR3 length: 15 residues. CDR1 and CDR2 from the germline V gene are MNHEY and SVGEGT. The CDR3 DNA reads as TGTGCCAGCAGTCCGGCCCGCGTTGTGGGAAACGAGCAGTACTTC. Translating it yields CASSPARVVGNEQYF.

This sequence joins TRBV28 and TRBJ1-6; 8 nucleotides line up with TRBD1. This CDR3 is built from 15 residues. The junction had 7 bases not matched to a gene; V was cut back by 8 bases and J by 4 bases. Germline CDR1 MDHEN, CDR2 SYDVKM. The CDR3 here is CASGSGQDYNSPLHF. As DNA, the CDR3 is TGTGCCAGCGGTTCGGGACAGGATTATAATTCACCCCTCCACTTT.

The chain carries TRBV9 and TRBJ2-7, with 7 bases aligning to TRBD1. CDR3 length: 15 residues. Germline trimming cut 6 bases from V and 7 bases from J; bases unmatched to any gene: 16. Germline assignment: CDR1 SGDLS and CDR2 YYNGEE. The CDR3 sequence: CASNVIGGSFNEQYF. The CDR3 DNA is TGTGCCAGCAATGTTATAGGGGGCAGCTTCAATGAGCAGTACTTC.

This chain uses TRBV6-2 or TRBV6-3 with TRBJ2-1; the D call may be TRBD1 or TRBD2 (5 bases each). V shed 2 bases and J shed 10 bases, with 18 bases lying between them. The CDR3 consists of 15 residues. CDR1 is MNHEY, CDR2 SVGEGT, per germline. This CDR3 is CASSYGTDAGYEQFF. The CDR3 bases are TGTGCCAGCAGTTACGGGACCGACGCCGGCTACGAGCAGTTCTTC.

This clonotype occurred a few times. DNA of the CDR3: TGTGCCAGCAGCCGAGCCGGGTCCCCAGATACGCAGTATTTT. It encodes CASSRAGSPDTQYF. V is TRBV7-3 and J is TRBJ2-3, with D unresolved. V shed 5 bases and J shed 4 bases, with 13 bases lying between them. The CDR3 is 14 residues long. Germline V CDR1 and CDR2: SGHTA, FQGTGA. Supplemented by reference TRBV7-3 and TRBJ2-3, the full variable domain reads GAGVSQTPSNKVTEKGKYVELRCDPISGHTALYWYRQSLGQGPEFLIYFQGTGAADDSGLPNDRFFAVRPEGSVSTLKIQRTERGDSAVYLCASSRAGSPDTQYFGPGTRLTVL.

In its sample, this clonotype was seen many times. The chain employs TRBV20-1 and TRBJ1-6; D uncertain. CDR3 length: 15 residues. Deletions cut 6 bases from V and 6 bases from J, with 18 bases between. Germline CDR1 DFQATT, CDR2 SNEGSKA (reference sequence). As DNA, the CDR3 is TGCAGTGCAGGTGTGGCGGGATTGTTTAATTCACCCCTCCACTTT. Its protein product is CSAGVAGLFNSPLHF.

This clonotype came up a few times. The V gene is TRBV6-5, the J gene TRBJ2-7; 7 positions agree with TRBD1. V lost 2 bases, J lost 3 bases, and 10 bases stayed unmatched. Germline V lookup: CDR1 MNHEY, CDR2 SVGAGI. The CDR3 sequence is 16 residues long. CDR3 protein: CASSYRRPGQLYEQYF. The DNA for the CDR3 is TGTGCCAGCAGTTACCGGAGGCCGGGACAGCTCTACGAGCAGTACTTC.

A few counts support this clonotype. The J gene is TRBJ2-3, the V gene TRBV9; D might be TRBD1 (5 bases). Deletions cut 3 bases from V and 0 bases from J, with 11 bases between. CDR1 is SGDLS, CDR2 YYNGEE, per germline. CDR3 length equals 15 residues. CDR3 region: CASSGQTASTDTQYF. In DNA form, the CDR3 reads TGTGCCAGCAGCGGACAGACAGCTAGCACAGATACGCAGTATTTT.

The chain is built from TRBV7-2 and TRBJ1-5, with TRBD1 identical over 8 bases. V lost 1 base to trimming and J lost 0 bases; unmatched junction nucleotides: 5. Germline V gene sequence: CDR1 SGHTA, CDR2 FQGNSA. The CDR3 loop spans 17 amino acids. This CDR3 reads CASSLVGQGASNQPQHF. CDR3 nucleotide sequence: TGTGCCAGCAGCTTAGTAGGACAGGGCGCTAGCAATCAGCCCCAGCATTTT.

The CDR3 DNA reads as TGTGCCTCTTGGGATAGCGGACCTAAGGAGACCCAGTACTTC. It specifies CASWDSGPKETQYF. V is TRBV10-3 and J is TRBJ2-7; D is perhaps TRBD2 (6 bases). With the DNA end fitting TRBJ2-5 better, the J assignment may be wrong. The germline CDR1 and CDR2 sequences are ENHRY and SYGVKD. This CDR3 comprises 14 residues.

This clonotype appeared once. The J gene is TRBJ2-5, the V gene TRBV3-1, with D perhaps being TRBD1 or TRBD2 (5 bases each). The J call is uncertain, as TRBJ2-7 better fits the DNA end. This CDR3 spans 16 amino acids. The V gene's germline CDR1 is LGHDT and CDR2 YNNKEL (reference sequence). The CDR3 DNA sequence: TGTGCCAGCAGCCAGCCGGGACGGTTAGGATTCTACGAGCAGTACTTC. This encodes CASSQPGRLGFYEQYF.

The chain carries TRBV10-3 and TRBJ2-5, with 7 bases that match TRBD1. The germline CDR1 and CDR2 sequences are ENHRY and SYGVKD. CDR3 length: 13 residues. The V segment lost 11 bases and the J segment 0 bases; nucleotides outside the gene matches: 6. CDR3 DNA: TGTGCCTCGACGGGGACAGACCAAGAGACCCAGTACTTC. This translates into CASTGTDQETQYF.

This clonotype has ten or more counts. The rearrangement uses TRBV5-1 and TRBJ2-6; 9 nucleotides match TRBD1. Germline loops: CDR1 SGHRS, CDR2 YFSETQ. The CDR3 sequence is 16 residues long. Trimming removed 3 bases from V and 2 bases from J; junction bases left unmatched: 3. CDR3 residues: CASSSQGAPGANVLTF. In DNA, the CDR3 is TGCGCCAGCAGCTCACAGGGGGCCCCTGGGGCCAACGTCCTGACTTTC.

Only one count was recorded for this clonotype. J is TRBJ2-7 and V is TRBV7-2, with D perhaps assigned TRBD1 or TRBD2 (5 bases each). V dropped 5 bases and J dropped 1 base, with 15 bases sitting between them. Germline V lookup: CDR1 SGHTA, CDR2 FQGNSA. The CDR3 totals 15 residues. CDR3 coding DNA: TGTGCCAGCAGCGCATCCGGGACGTATTCCTACGAGCAGTACTTC. Residues: CASSASGTYSYEQYF.

This clonotype was detected a few times. The J gene is TRBJ1-5, the V gene TRBV3-1, with D uncertain. CDR1 LGHDT and CDR2 YNNKEL come from the germline V gene (reference sequence). The V gene lost 4 bases and the J gene lost 1 base, with 11 bases spanning the gap. This CDR3 comprises 15 residues. CDR3 protein: CASSPTAASNQPQHF. The CDR3, as DNA: TGTGCCAGCAGCCCTACCGCAGCCAGCAATCAGCCCCAGCATTTT.

This clonotype was observed a handful of times. This chain joins TRBV3-1 and TRBJ1-5; D gene ambiguous. Germline-derived CDR1 and CDR2 are LGHDT and YNNKEL (reference sequence). This CDR3 region has 13 residues. Trimming shortened V by 2 bases and J by 3 bases, and 5 bases separated the two germline ends. This chain's CDR3 is CASSQQINQPQHF. The CDR3 DNA sequence: TGTGCCAGCAGCCAACAGATCAATCAGCCCCAGCATTTT.

This clonotype has just one count. The chain is built from TRBV6-2 or TRBV6-3 and TRBJ2-2; maybe TRBD1 (5 bases). From germline, CDR1 is MNHEY and CDR2 SVGEGT. This CDR3 contains 15 residues. V lost 0 bases and J lost 5, with 10 bases in between. This chain's CDR3 is CASSYSTGWTGELFF. DNA of the CDR3: TGTGCCAGCAGTTACTCTACAGGTTGGACCGGGGAGCTGTTTTTT.

This clonotype was detected a few times. A read error may explain this, as a much larger clone is one base away. The V and J genes are TRBV12-3 or TRBV12-4 and TRBJ2-3; 14 nucleotides agree with TRBD2. The CDR3 loop spans 21 amino acids. Trimming at V came to 2 bases and at J to 2 bases, leaving 15 bases not matched to a gene. This CDR3 is CASSLLRGTSGGRWDTDTQYF. CDR3 nucleotides: TGTGCCAGCAGTTTACTCCGCGGGACTAGCGGGGGCCGCTGGGACACAGATACGCAGTATTTT.

The chain couples TRBV2 to TRBJ2-1; possibly TRBD2 for D (6 bases). CDR1 is SNHLY and CDR2 is FYNNEI in the germline V gene. The CDR3 runs to 14 residues. The germline V and J ends were trimmed by 3 bases and 2 bases, with 8 bases remaining between them. The CDR3: CASSDGRPYNEQFF. The DNA of the CDR3 is TGTGCCAGCAGTGACGGGAGACCCTACAATGAGCAGTTCTTC.